These 13 T cell receptor beta chains were sequenced from one sample in a study of regulatory T cells in long-lasting Graves disease. Stated time point: persistent/refractory GD, antithyroid drugs over 5 years with positive TRAb. PBMCs provided the RNA from which the TCR library was made. The TCR beta library used iRepertoire HTBI primers with Arm-PCR amplification of CDR3. TCRdb reprocessed the multiplex PCR reads with MiXCR, giving one entry per CDR3 protein. Altogether around 400,000 distinct CDR3 sequences are present, 20% to 25% being singletons, with the ten largest covering 25% to 35%. This specimen consisted of peripheral blood mononuclear cells (PBMCs), obtained when the disease was refractory, from a patient treated with antithyroid drugs. These receptors came from a middle-aged woman with Graves disease.

This clonotype was counted at least ten times. The chain recombines TRBV5-1 with TRBJ1-3, with no clear D. The V end was cut by 0 bases, the J end by 5 bases, with 6 bases between. Germline V gives CDR1 SGHRS, CDR2 YFSETQ. CDR3 size: 13 residues. CDR3 nucleotide sequence: TGCGCCAGCAGCTTGGGCGGAAGAAACACCATATATTTT. It specifies CASSLGGRNTIYF. Based on the CDR3 plus reference TRBV5-1 and TRBJ1-3, the full variable domain is KAGVTQTPRYLIKTRGQQVTLSCSPISGHRSVSWYQQTPGQGLQFLFEYFSETQRNKGNFPGRFSGRQFSNSRSEMNVSTLELGDSALYLCASSLGGRNTIYFGEGSWLTVV.

The J gene is TRBJ1-1, the V gene TRBV29-1, with D possibly being TRBD1 (5 bases). The CDR3 loop spans 12 amino acids. Germline CDR1 is SQVTM and CDR2 is ANQGSEA. CDR3 region: CTSSGMTTEAFF. The CDR3 nucleotides are TGCACCTCGTCAGGGATGACCACTGAAGCTTTCTTT. Combining the CDR3 with reference TRBV29-1 and TRBJ1-1 gives the whole variable domain SAVISQKPSRDICQRGTSLTIQCQVDSQVTMMFWYRQQPGQSLTLIATANQGSEATYESGFVIDKFPISRPNLTFSTLTVSNMSPEDSSIYLCTSSGMTTEAFFGQGTRLTVV.

To note about this clonotype: A much larger clone lies a single base off, so this may be a read error. The chain joins TRBV2 to TRBJ1-4; a weak D match, TRBD1 (5 bases). This CDR3 is 14 amino acids long. The V gene's germline CDR1 is SNHLY and CDR2 FYNNEI. Deletions cut 6 bases from V and 0 bases from J, with 8 bases between. CDR3 loop: CASSEQATNEKLFF. CDR3 nucleotide sequence: TGTGCCAGCAGCGAACAGGCAACTAATGAAAAACTGTTTTTT.

This clonotype was detected a few times. This chain links TRBV5-1 with TRBJ2-7; D gene unclear. This CDR3 spans 11 amino acids. Germline lookup yields CDR1 SGHRS and CDR2 YFSETQ. V was pared by 0 bases and J by 6 bases, with 4 bases between. The CDR3: CASSLEPEQYF. As DNA, the CDR3 is TGCGCCAGCAGCTTGGAGCCCGAGCAGTACTTC.

In this sample, this clonotype turned up many times. This sequence joins TRBV20-1 and TRBJ1-6; D is uncertain. Between the trimmed V and J ends, which lost 0 bases and 6 bases, there was a span of 12 bases. This CDR3 is built from 15 residues. CDR1 DFQATT and CDR2 SNEGSKA come from the germline V gene (reference sequence). The CDR3 nucleotides are TGCAGTGCTAGAGATCGAGGGAGGACTAATTCACCCCTCCACTTT. Amino acid sequence: CSARDRGRTNSPLHF.

This clonotype was seen more than once but under ten times. The chain combines TRBV4-1 with TRBJ2-7, with D perhaps matching TRBD1 (5 bases). This CDR3 has 15 residues. Germline values: CDR1 MGHRA, CDR2 YSYEKL. Deletions cut 0 bases from V and 3 bases from J, with 12 bases between. The CDR3 sequence: CASSQDRVALYEQYF. DNA of the CDR3: TGCGCCAGCAGCCAAGACAGGGTGGCCCTCTACGAGCAGTACTTC.

The chain is built from TRBV7-2 and TRBJ1-5; D may be TRBD1 (6 bases). Germline lookup yields CDR1 SGHTA and CDR2 FQGNSA. With 1 base removed from V and 5 bases from J, the gap between germline ends came to 12 bases. The CDR3 loop spans 15 amino acids. CDR3 in DNA: TGTGCCAGCAGCTTAGACGGACAGCCTTATCAGCCCCAGCATTTT. It yields the protein CASSLDGQPYQPQHF.

On this clonotype itself: With only one base between it and a far larger clone, this is likely a read error. The rearrangement joins TRBV11-1 to TRBJ1-4; TRBD1 might be the D (5 bases). V gave up 4 bases and J gave up 3 bases, with 12 bases separating them. Germline lookup yields CDR1 SGHAT and CDR2 FQDESV (reference sequence). The CDR3 loop spans 15 amino acids. The CDR3 sequence is CASSYATASNEKLFF. Here the CDR3 DNA reads TGTGCCAGCAGCTATGCGACAGCATCTAATGAAAAACTGTTTTTT.

This clonotype has a count of ten or more. V usage is TRBV15 and J usage is TRBJ1-1; D gene uncertain. Germline V gene sequence: CDR1 LNHNV, CDR2 YYDKDF (reference sequence). The length of the CDR3 is 14 residues. V was shortened by 3 bases and J by 10 bases, with 18 bases between the two germline ends. CDR3 in DNA: TGTGCCACCAGCAGGGACCAGACCGGGTCTTTAGCTTTCTTT. Translation gives CATSRDQTGSLAFF.

This clonotype occurred a few times. This rearrangement joins TRBV2 to TRBJ1-3; D remains ambiguous. V was shortened by 2 bases and J by 0 bases, with 2 bases between the two germline ends. This CDR3 has 13 residues. The germline gives CDR1 SNHLY, CDR2 FYNNEI. CDR3 loop: CASSESSGNTIYF. The CDR3 DNA is TGTGCCAGCAGTGAATCCTCTGGAAACACCATATATTTT.

Turning to this clonotype: One end of the junction fails to match germline, which may point to a read error. The V call is TRBV28, the J call TRBJ2-2; D may be TRBD2 (5 bases). The CDR3 is 14 residues long. Germline V gene sequence: CDR1 MDHEN, CDR2 SYDVKM. The CDR3 here is CASSFIRDTGELFF. CDR3 in DNA: TGTGCCAGCAGTTTTATAAGAGACACCGGGGAGTTGTTTTTT.

The chain combines TRBV20-1 with TRBJ2-5; D gene uncertain. Per germline, CDR1 DFQATT and CDR2 SNEGSKA (reference sequence). Trimming removed 3 bases from V and 1 base from J, with 12 bases in between. The CDR3 runs to 14 residues. The CDR3: CSASGILTQETQYF. The CDR3 DNA reads TGCAGTGCTAGTGGGATTCTAACCCAAGAGACCCAGTACTTC.

This clonotype was seen at least ten times. The chain carries TRBV7-8 and TRBJ2-7; 8 positions agree with TRBD2. Trimming took 4 bases from V and 1 from J; bases not matched to a gene: 12. Germline-derived CDR1 and CDR2 are SGHVS and FQNEAQ. This CDR3 has 17 amino acids. The CDR3 nucleotides read TGTGCCAGCAGCTCCACTAGCGGACTAGCTGGGTCCTACGAGCAGTACTTC. It translates to CASSSTSGLAGSYEQYF.